The 10 T cell receptor beta chains reported below all come from one sample, sequenced in a study of T cells in Graves' hyperthyroidism and ophthalmopathy. RNA transcripts were the template for amplifying TCR beta CDR3 regions. A set of HTBI primers served as the primers for a first-round RT-PCR of the TCR CDR3. Via MiXCR, TCRdb re-called the multiplex PCR reads, giving one row per CDR3 protein. The sample includes a few hundred thousand distinct CDR3 sequences, more than 12% seen only once; the top ten take roughly 21%. The sample comprised blood. Source of these receptors: a young woman with Graves' ophthalmopathy.

This clonotype was recorded only once. Possible read error: a much larger clone is one base away. V and J are TRBV7-9 and TRBJ2-3, with D uncertain. The germline CDR1 and CDR2 sequences are SEHNR and FQNEAQ (reference sequence). This CDR3 region has 15 residues. In nucleotides, the CDR3 is TGTGCCAACAGCTTAGGACGGAGAAGCACAGATACGCAGTATTTT. As protein: CANSLGRRSTDTQYF. Using reference TRBV7-9 and TRBJ2-3 for the parts outside the CDR3, the full variable domain is DTGVSQNPRHKITKRGQNVTFRCDPISEHNRLYWYRQTLGQGPEFLTYFQNEAQLEKSRLLSDRFSAERPKGSFSTLEIQRTEQGDSAMYLCANSLGRRSTDTQYFGPGTRLTVL.

In nucleotides, the CDR3 is TGCGCCAGCAGTGAGGAGGCCTATAATTCACCCCTCCACTTT. Protein: CASSEEAYNSPLHF. V and J are TRBV10-2 and TRBJ1-6; D is ambiguous. Trimming took 2 bases from V and 2 from J, leaving 4 bases between them. The length of the CDR3 is 14 residues. Germline loops: CDR1 WSHSY, CDR2 SAAADI.

Worth noting for this clonotype: At one boundary the junction diverges from the germline segment, which might be a read error. As DNA, the CDR3 is TGTGCCAGCAGCGACTGGACTAGCGGGGAGGGGGACGGCACAGAAACGCAGTATTTT. Encoded protein: CASSDWTSGEGDGTETQYF. This chain connects TRBV9 to TRBJ2-3; 12 bases are shared with TRBD2. Germline CDR1 SGDLS, CDR2 YYNGEE. This CDR3 region has 19 residues.

This clonotype has a handful of counts. The chain recombines TRBV5-5 with TRBJ2-5; D call uncertain. The CDR3 covers 12 residues. V was shortened by 4 bases and J by 5 bases, with 9 bases between the two germline ends. The germline CDR1 and CDR2 sequences are SGHKS and YYEKEE (reference sequence). The CDR3 protein is CASSEKRETQYF. The CDR3 region has the DNA TGTGCCAGCAGCGAGAAAAGGGAGACCCAGTACTTC.

This chain connects TRBV27 to TRBJ2-5, with 8 nucleotides matching TRBD2. Per the germline V gene, CDR1 is MNHEY and CDR2 is SMNVEV (reference sequence). The CDR3 is made up of 16 amino acids. V was pared by 5 bases and J by 3 bases, with 11 bases of the junction left unmatched. CDR3 nucleotide sequence: TGTGCCAGCAGTGATTATGGACTAGCTGAGAAAGAGACCCAGTACTTC. It translates to CASSDYGLAEKETQYF.

Ten or more counts support this clonotype. This chain joins TRBV27 and TRBJ2-2, with D perhaps TRBD2 (5 bases). The CDR3 loop spans 13 amino acids. V was clipped by 8 bases and J by 5 bases, with 12 bases between them. Germline CDR1 is MNHEY and CDR2 is SMNVEV (reference sequence). CDR3 sequence: CASRSRGTGELFF. DNA for the CDR3: TGTGCCAGCCGAAGTCGGGGAACCGGGGAGCTGTTTTTT.

V gene TRBV3-1 combines with J gene TRBJ2-7; D possibly uses TRBD1 or TRBD2 (5 bases each). The CDR3 length is 15 residues. Germline CDR1 reads LGHDT; CDR2 reads YNNKEL (reference sequence). The ends were cut back, 1 base at V and 4 bases at J, with 14 bases in the middle. In DNA form, the CDR3 reads TGTGCCAGCAGCCAAGGCCCCGGGGCGAAGTACGAGCAGTACTTC. It specifies CASSQGPGAKYEQYF.

J is TRBJ1-2 and V is TRBV19; 8 bases fit TRBD1. V was pared by 9 bases and J by 5 bases, with 5 bases of the junction left unmatched. Germline-derived CDR1 and CDR2 are LNHDA and SQIVND (reference sequence). This CDR3 is built from 12 residues. The CDR3, as DNA: TGTGCCAGCTTCGGGACAGGTTATGGCTACACCTTC. This translates into CASFGTGYGYTF. Complete variable domain (other parts from reference TRBV19 and TRBJ1-2): DGGITQSPKYLFRKEGQNVTLSCEQNLNHDAMYWYRQDPGQGLRLIYYSQIVNDFQKGDIAEGYSVSREKKESFPLTVTSAQKNPTAFYLCASFGTGYGYTFGSGTRLTVV.

This clonotype has a count of ten or more. The chain carries TRBV2 and TRBJ2-3; D unresolved. Deletions cut 3 bases from V and 4 bases from J, with 5 bases between. Per germline, CDR1 SNHLY and CDR2 FYNNEI. The CDR3 runs to 12 residues. The CDR3 sequence: CASSDSPDTQYF. In DNA form, the CDR3 reads TGTGCCAGCAGTGACAGTCCAGATACGCAGTATTTT.

This clonotype was detected ten times or more. V and J are TRBV7-9 and TRBJ1-4; D unresolved. The length of the CDR3 is 15 residues. Germline V gene data show CDR1 as SEHNR and CDR2 as FQNEAQ (reference sequence). V was trimmed by 6 bases and J by 1 base, leaving 12 bases between them. The CDR3 coding sequence is TGTGCCAGCAGACGAACCTTAGGAACTAATGAAAAACTGTTTTTT. Translation gives CASRRTLGTNEKLFF.